This TCR beta chain was obtained from a study of shared clonotypes between healthy human individuals. This clone was counted once. TCRdb's table, derived via immunoSEQ multiplex PCR, lists solely in-frame clones and lacks some. Counted here are about 960,000 clones, about 80% occurring once; the ten biggest clones make up over 1.3%. The V end was cut by 4 bases, the J end by 1 base, with 9 bases between. CDR3 length equals 13 residues. Germline V CDR1 and CDR2: SQVTM, ANQGSEA. This clonotype was sampled from a man between 18 and 35 years old in good health. Input material: memory CD4+ T cells sorted from blood. The sample's subset: CD45RA-negative fraction. The V call is TRBV29-1, the J call TRBJ2-3, with D perhaps matching TRBD1 (5 bases). This chain's CDR3 is CSVAIGGTDTQYF. The CDR3 coding sequence is TGCAGCGTTGCGATAGGGGGCACAGATACGCAGTATTTT.